This is a list of T cell receptor beta chains from one sample in a study of T cell responses to AZD1222 COVID-19 vaccine. Only in-frame clones appear in the TCRdb table, and some are missing; sequencing was by immunoSEQ multiplex PCR. The sample yields 80,000 or so clones, 70% to 80% seen once. This specimen was peripheral blood, taken 28 days after the second dose of the MenACWY control vaccine. These receptors originate from an adult who received the MenACWY meningococcal vaccine as a control. The CDR3 runs from the conserved cysteine through the conserved F or W. Only part of the rows carry a size: once, few, many, or a class if the clone is expanded.

CASSLGGLAEKTQYF	TRBV7-2	TRBJ2-5	-
CASSPDPGPGGTGELFF	TRBV19	TRBJ2-2	-
CANTFSGWDTEAFF	TRBV2	TRBJ1-1	-
CASRGQGGNEQFF	TRBV12-3/TRBV12-4	TRBJ2-1	-
CASSLSAATEAFF	TRBV12-3/TRBV12-4	TRBJ1-1	-
CAIRRGNIQYF	TRBV28	TRBJ2-4	few
CASSPDSNEKLFF	TRBV5-5	TRBJ1-4	-
CASSLLGTGKETQYF	TRBV5-1	TRBJ2-5	-
CRGAIGELFF	TRBV27	TRBJ2-2	-
CASSPQGGNTEAFF	TRBV13	TRBJ1-1	once
CATGDRPDQPQHF	TRBV19	TRBJ1-5	-
CASSPDAGNMGYGYTF	TRBV7-2	TRBJ1-2	-
CASSEWGGSYNEQFF	TRBV25-1	TRBJ2-1	-
CASSTGTEAFF	TRBV6-5	TRBJ1-1	-
CSASRGETNTEAFF	TRBV20-1	TRBJ1-1	-
CASSSQGGWETQYF	TRBV18	TRBJ2-5	-
CASSLPDTNTGELFF	TRBV5-1	TRBJ2-2	-
CASSATGGDYGYTF	TRBV5-1	TRBJ1-2	-
CASSPKGEGARCKAFF	TRBV5-7	TRBJ1-1	-
CASSLGVRGLGGYTF	TRBV7-2	TRBJ1-2	-
CASSEQSTARDEQFF	TRBV2	TRBJ2-1	many
CASSVGTSGSTSEQFF	TRBV9	TRBJ2-1	many
CASSPDGGYGYTF	TRBV5-1	TRBJ1-2	-
CASSHSPLRGGTEAFF	TRBV3-1/TRBV3-2	TRBJ1-1	-
CASSLRYNEQFF	TRBV5-4	TRBJ2-1	-
CASSQDTGREQYF	TRBV4-3	TRBJ2-7	-
CASVFPRSRRGYTF	TRBV27	TRBJ1-2	few
CAWNLGSSYEQYF	TRBV30	TRBJ2-7	once
CASSLVTQETQYF	TRBV5-4	TRBJ2-5	-
CASSPLQGATTNYGYTF	TRBV6-6	TRBJ1-2	-
CASSPRQGASYEQYF	TRBV5-1	TRBJ2-7	-
CASSLGQNTEAFF	TRBV11-2	TRBJ1-1	-
CAPRDGLSTEAFF	TRBV27	TRBJ1-1	-